The rows below give T cell receptor beta chains drawn from one sample of a study of brain T cells in children with intractable seizures. Here immunoSEQ multiplex PCR was the method, and the copy in TCRdb shows in-frame clones only, minus some. Among hundreds of thousands of clones listed, over 85% were seen once. Sample: peripheral blood, taken less than 6 months after surgery. The source of these receptors is a boy under two years old with tuberous sclerosis and intractable seizures. CDR3s include the opening cysteine and the closing phenylalanine or tryptophan. A D gene is named only where the DNA matches it firmly. The size field is filled for only some rows; it gives once, few, many or a size class.

D	size	V	J	CDR3	DNA
.	once	TRBV3-1/TRBV3-2	TRBJ1-2	CASSQGDRGVGGYTF	TGTGCCAGCAGCCAAGGCGATCGGGGTGTCGGAGGCTACACCTTC
.	.	TRBV4-2	TRBJ2-2	CASSGGATGELFF	TGTGCCAGCAGCGGGGGGGCCACCGGGGAGCTGTTTTTT
TRBD1	few	TRBV19	TRBJ1-1	CASSTPGTGNTEAFF	TGTGCCAGTAGTACCCCCGGGACAGGGAACACTGAAGCTTTCTTT
.	.	TRBV28	TRBJ2-7	CASTSVGGKQYF	TGTGCCAGCACCAGCGTCGGAGGGAAGCAGTACTTC
TRBD1	.	TRBV28	TRBJ1-1	CASSLLSGTAMNTEAFF	TGTGCCAGCAGTTTGTTAAGCGGGACAGCTATGAACACTGAAGCTTTCTTT
TRBD2	.	TRBV7-2	TRBJ2-1	CASSIGDIAGGLEQFF	TGTGCCAGCAGCATCGGGGATATAGCGGGAGGTTTAGAGCAGTTCTTC
.	once	TRBV19	TRBJ1-1	CASSVNQGLSTEAFF	TGTGCCAGTAGTGTGAATCAGGGACTTTCCACTGAAGCTTTCTTT
TRBD2	.	TRBV27	TRBJ2-7	CASSPGGANEQYF	TGTGCCAGCAGTCCGGGAGGGGCCAACGAGCAGTACTTC
.	.	TRBV4-1	TRBJ2-1	CASSQEILAQMSSYNEQFF	TGCGCCAGCAGCCAAGAAATCCTAGCGCAAATGAGCTCCTACAATGAGCAGTTCTTC
TRBD1	.	TRBV12-3/TRBV12-4	TRBJ1-2	CASSLGTGYGYTF	TGTGCCAGCAGTTTAGGGACAGGGTATGGCTACACCTTC
.	.	TRBV7-9	TRBJ2-3	CASSLAAANPDF	TGTGCCAGCAGCTTGGCGGCGGCGAACCCGGATTTT
.	.	TRBV4-1	TRBJ1-6	CASSQIGTNSPLHF	TGCGCCAGCAGCCAGATTGGGACAAATTCACCCCTCCACTTT
TRBD1	.	TRBV10-3	TRBJ1-2	CAISEDRELYGYTF	TGTGCCATCAGTGAGGACAGGGAACTCTATGGCTACACCTTC
.	.	TRBV10-3	TRBJ1-1	CATKRDSSSMNTEAFF	TGTGCCACCAAAAGGGACTCCTCCTCCATGAACACTGAAGCTTTCTTT
.	.	TRBV2	TRBJ1-6	CASSDAADYNSPLHF	TGTGCCAGCAGTGACGCGGCGGACTATAATTCACCCCTCCACTTT
TRBD1	.	TRBV7-9	TRBJ1-5	CASSPGRGMDQPQHF	TGTGCCAGCAGCCCCGGCAGGGGGATGGATCAGCCCCAGCATTTT
TRBD1	.	TRBV10-3	TRBJ1-2	CAIRDREEEGYTF	TGTGCCATCCGGGACAGGGAGGAAGAGGGCTACACCTTC
.	.	TRBV28	TRBJ2-5	CASSFFGGVVETQYF	TGTGCCAGCAGTTTTTTCGGGGGCGTGGTGGAGACCCAGTACTTC
TRBD2	.	TRBV30	TRBJ2-3	CAWRFGTSGDTQYF	TGTGCCTGGAGATTCGGTACTAGCGGAGATACGCAGTATTTT
.	few	TRBV5-1	TRBJ2-3	CASSLEGDTQYF	TGCGCCAGCAGCTTGGAGGGAGATACGCAGTATTTT
TRBD2	.	TRBV27	TRBJ2-2	CASRARETNTGELFF	TGTGCCAGCAGGGCGCGGGAGACGAACACCGGGGAGCTGTTTTTT
TRBD2	.	TRBV11-2	TRBJ2-1	CASSFTSGGNNEQFF	TGTGCCAGCAGCTTTACTAGCGGGGGAAACAATGAGCAGTTCTTC
.	.	TRBV7-8	TRBJ1-5	CASSLSDSNQPQHF	TGTGCCAGCAGCTTAAGTGATAGCAATCAGCCCCAGCATTTT
.	.	TRBV5-1	TRBJ2-5	CASSLVTDHLTRETQYF	TGCGCCAGCAGCTTGGTTACAGACCATCTCACTCGGGAGACCCAGTACTTC
TRBD2	.	TRBV9	TRBJ2-3	CASSVGGGAGTDTQYF	TGTGCCAGCAGCGTAGGGGGGGGAGCGGGCACAGATACGCAGTATTTT
.	.	TRBV7-3	TRBJ1-2	CASSLVFWAYGYTF	TGTGCCAGCAGCTTGGTTTTCTGGGCCTATGGCTACACCTTC
.	.	TRBV12-3/TRBV12-4	TRBJ1-5	CASSLRQQPQHF	TGTGCCAGCAGTCTCCGACAGCAGCCCCAGCATTTT
.	few	TRBV19	TRBJ1-6	CASRIGNSPLHF	TGTGCCAGTAGGATAGGTAATTCACCCCTCCACTTT
.	.	TRBV7-9	TRBJ1-1	CASSLVRGLNTEAFF	TGTGCCAGCAGCTTAGTTCGGGGGTTGAACACTGAAGCTTTCTTT
.	.	TRBV30	TRBJ1-6	CAWRDQRGSPLHF	TGTGCCTGGAGGGACCAACGTGGGTCACCCCTCCACTTT
TRBD2	.	TRBV6-5	TRBJ2-7	CAARAGGYEQYF	TGTGCCGCAAGGGCGGGGGGCTACGAGCAGTACTTC
TRBD2	.	TRBV5-1	TRBJ2-1	CASSPVAGGDEQFF	TGCGCCAGCAGCCCCGTAGCGGGGGGGGATGAGCAGTTCTTC
.	.	TRBV28	TRBJ1-2	CASRVTEGYTF	TGTGCCAGCAGAGTGACGGAAGGCTACACCTTC
TRBD1	.	TRBV5-1	TRBJ2-4	CASSLARFSRDRVKNIQYF	TGCGCCAGCAGCTTGGCCCGGTTCTCCCGGGACAGGGTCAAAAACATTCAGTACTTC
.	.	TRBV2	TRBJ2-5	CASSEVRIQETQYF	TGTGCCAGCAGTGAAGTTAGGATTCAAGAGACCCAGTACTTC
TRBD1	.	TRBV6-5	TRBJ2-7	CASSDAGTGYEQYF	TGTGCCAGCAGCGACGCGGGGACAGGATACGAGCAGTACTTC
TRBD1	.	TRBV27	TRBJ1-4	CANYRGRWTNEKLFF	TGTGCCAACTACAGGGGGCGGTGGACTAATGAAAAACTGTTTTTT
TRBD1	.	TRBV2	TRBJ1-3	CASSGGTAAFSGNTIYF	TGTGCCAGCAGTGGTGGGACAGCCGCTTTCTCTGGAAACACCATATATTTT
.	.	TRBV27	TRBJ2-7	CASSLRTSGYEQYF	TGTGCCAGCAGTTTGCGGACGTCAGGGTACGAGCAGTACTTC
TRBD1	.	TRBV7-6	TRBJ1-1	CASSTRTGSEAFF	TGTGCCAGCAGCACCCGGACAGGAAGTGAAGCTTTCTTT
.	.	TRBV4-1	TRBJ1-1	CASSHSLSFEAFF	TGCGCCAGCAGCCACTCGTTATCGTTTGAAGCTTTCTTT